This T cell receptor beta chain was recorded in a study of PD-1 blockade in classical Hodgkin lymphoma. TCRdb's table, derived via immunoSEQ multiplex PCR, lists solely in-frame clones and lacks some. The repertoire has some 16,000 clones, roughly 82% of them found once; the top ten carry about 28%. Notes on the study in general: Why repertoires differed is undefined; disease activity or prior therapy possibly contributed.

No patient escaped relapse after autologous stem cell transplantation, and brentuximab vedotin exposure varied. About this clone itself: Its antigen is not known.

CDR3 size: 16 residues. Trimming took 5 bases from V and 4 from J; bases not matched to a gene: 7. Germline-derived CDR1 and CDR2 are LNHNV and YYDKDF (reference sequence). The specimen comprised peripheral blood mononuclear cells (PBMCs), sampled before the second cycle of nivolumab. V gene TRBV15 combines with J gene TRBJ2-1; 11 positions match TRBD2. This clonotype was sampled from a human donor with classical Hodgkin lymphoma. This CDR3 is CATSPRLAGRYNEQFF. CDR3 coding DNA: TGTGCCACCAGCCCACGACTAGCGGGGAGATACAATGAGCAGTTCTTC. The entire variable domain, with the rest obtained from reference TRBV15 and TRBJ2-1, is as follows: DAMVIQNPRYQVTQFGKPVTLSCSQTLNHNVMYWYQQKSSQAPKLLFHYYDKDFNNEADTPDNFQSRRPNTSFCFLDIRSPGLGDTAMYLCATSPRLAGRYNEQFFGPGTRLTVL.